Listed here are 27 T cell receptor beta chains from one sample, sequenced in a study of T cell responses to AZD1222 COVID-19 vaccine. Data came from immunoSEQ multiplex PCR; TCRdb stores just in-frame clones and leaves some out. This sample yields 80,000 or so clones, of which approximately 85% are seen a single time; over 9.5% belongs to the top ten. The specimen comprised peripheral blood, sampled 28 days after the second AZD1222 dose. The source of these receptors is an adult who received the AZD1222 COVID-19 vaccine.

The chain joins TRBV9 to TRBJ1-3; possible D gene TRBD1, 5 bases. There are 15 residues in the CDR3. Germline loops: CDR1 SGDLS, CDR2 YYNGEE. V was clipped by 4 bases and J by 2 bases, with 13 bases between them. The CDR3 spells CASSPTGGTGNTIYF. The CDR3 DNA reads as TGTGCCAGCAGCCCCACTGGGGGGACTGGAAACACCATATATTTT.

V usage is TRBV4-2 and J usage is TRBJ2-5, with D tentatively TRBD2 (6 bases). In germline, CDR1 is LGHNA, CDR2 YNFKEQ. V lost 1 base and J lost 5, with 8 bases in between. The CDR3 covers 13 residues. CDR3 amino acids: CASSQGLAETQYF. The CDR3 DNA is TGTGCCAGCAGCCAAGGTCTAGCGGAGACCCAGTACTTC.

The gene calls are TRBV7-9 and TRBJ1-1, with 9 bases identical to TRBD1. The trim removed 0 bases at V and 7 bases at J, leaving 12 bases unmatched. This CDR3 has 17 residues. Looked up from germline, CDR1 is SEHNR and CDR2 is FQNEAQ (reference sequence). The CDR3 nucleotides read TGTGCCAGCAGCTTAGCGGTCTCGAACAGGGGGCGCATTGAAGCTTTCTTT. It yields the protein CASSLAVSNRGRIEAFF.

This rearrangement joins TRBV7-6 to TRBJ2-7, with 9 bases aligning to TRBD1. Germline V gene sequence: CDR1 SGHVS, CDR2 FNYEAQ. This CDR3 spans 15 amino acids. J gave up 2 bases and V 0 bases, and 2 bases lay outside the gene matches. The CDR3 loop reads CASSLAGTGPYEQYF. CDR3 nucleotides: TGTGCCAGCAGCTTAGCGGGGACAGGGCCCTACGAGCAGTACTTC.

The rearrangement links TRBV5-1 to TRBJ2-1; D call uncertain. The CDR3 is 15 amino acids. Trimming cost V 1 base and J 1 base, with 9 bases left between them. The germline CDR1 and CDR2 sequences are SGHRS and YFSETQ. The CDR3 DNA is TGCGCCAGCAGCTTGCCTACAGTGTCCTACAATGAGCAGTTCTTC. Protein sequence: CASSLPTVSYNEQFF. Full variable domain (rest looked up from reference TRBV5-1 and TRBJ2-1): KAGVTQTPRYLIKTRGQQVTLSCSPISGHRSVSWYQQTPGQGLQFLFEYFSETQRNKGNFPGRFSGRQFSNSRSEMNVSTLELGDSALYLCASSLPTVSYNEQFFGPGTRLTVL.

The rearrangement uses TRBV5-4 and TRBJ2-1; D unresolved. Germline V CDR1 and CDR2: SGHNT, YYREEE (reference sequence). The V gene lost 4 bases and the J gene lost 0 bases, with 11 bases spanning the gap. This CDR3 has 15 amino acids. DNA for the CDR3: TGTGCCAGCAGCCGTGGGTTCGACTCCTACAATGAGCAGTTCTTC. This gives the protein CASSRGFDSYNEQFF.

The chain has TRBV21-1 and TRBJ1-5; TRBD1 is the table's D call, not checked against the DNA. TRBV21-1 is termed a pseudogene. This CDR3 contains 20 residues. CDR3 sequence reads: CASSQTRKGASKSMDQPQHF. CDR3 sequence (DNA): TGTGCCAGCAGCCAAACCCGAAAGGGGGCGTCAAAATCGATGGATCAGCCCCAGCATTTT.

This rearrangement joins TRBV18 to TRBJ1-1; D unclear. The length of the CDR3 is 14 residues. V dropped 3 bases and J dropped 2 bases, with 10 bases sitting between them. Germline V lookup: CDR1 KGHSH, CDR2 LQKENI. CDR3 amino acids: CASSPGQSNTEAFF. The CDR3 DNA follows: TGTGCCAGCTCACCCGGCCAGTCCAACACTGAAGCTTTCTTT.

The rearrangement links TRBV11-3 to TRBJ1-1, with D unresolved. V lost 6 bases and J lost 1, with 12 bases in between. Looked up from germline, CDR1 is SGHNT and CDR2 is YENEEA. This CDR3 is 14 amino acids long. CDR3 DNA: TGTGCCAGCAGTCCTGGGAGGGCGAACACTGAAGCTTTCTTT. Its protein product is CASSPGRANTEAFF.

This sequence joins TRBV5-4 and TRBJ1-4, with 9 bases identical to TRBD1. The ends lost 2 bases at V and 3 bases at J; junction bases unmatched: 5. This CDR3 region has 16 residues. CDR1 is SGHNT, CDR2 YYREEE, per germline (reference sequence). The CDR3 sequence: CASSFYRDRANEKLFF. In DNA form, the CDR3 reads TGTGCCAGCAGCTTTTACCGGGACAGGGCTAATGAAAAACTGTTTTTT. Full variable domain (missing parts from reference TRBV5-4 and TRBJ1-4): ETGVTQSPTHLIKTRGQQVTLRCSSQSGHNTVSWYQQALGQGPQFIFQYYREEENGRGNFPPRFSGLQFPNYSSELNVNALELDDSALYLCASSFYRDRANEKLFFGSGTQLSVL.

V and J are TRBV9 and TRBJ1-2; no clear D gene. CDR1 and CDR2 (germline): SGDLS, YYNGEE. This CDR3 spans 11 amino acids. V was shortened by 2 bases and J by 7 bases, with 6 bases between the two germline ends. The CDR3 region has the DNA TGTGCCAGCAGCGTCCTCAGTGGCTACACCTTC. Translated, it gives CASSVLSGYTF.

The V gene is TRBV29-1, the J gene TRBJ1-1; D is possibly TRBD1 (6 bases). The germline V gene encodes CDR1 SQVTM and CDR2 ANQGSEA. This CDR3 comprises 13 residues. The CDR3: CRIGGGLNTEAFF. CDR3 DNA: TGCAGGATTGGAGGGGGGCTTAACACTGAAGCTTTCTTT. The whole variable domain, remainder taken from reference TRBV29-1 and TRBJ1-1, is SAVISQKPSRDICQRGTSLTIQCQVDSQVTMMFWYRQQPGQSLTLIATANQGSEATYESGFVIDKFPISRPNLTFSTLTVSNMSPEDSSIYLCRIGGGLNTEAFFGQGTRLTVV.

The rearrangement joins TRBV19 to TRBJ2-1, with 14 bases matching TRBD2. The J segment lost 3 bases and the V segment lost 5 bases, leaving 15 bases of the junction unmatched. Germline CDR1 and CDR2: LNHDA and SQIVND (reference sequence). This CDR3 has 20 amino acids. The CDR3 DNA sequence: TGTGCCAGTAGTCCCGGGACTAGCGGGGGTCGCGGGAGGTTCTACAATGAGCAGTTCTTC. It yields the protein CASSPGTSGGRGRFYNEQFF.

The chain has TRBV7-8 and TRBJ2-7; D tentatively fits TRBD1 or TRBD2 (5 bases each). The CDR3 has 17 residues. The V end was cut by 1 base, the J end by 0 bases, with 16 bases between. Germline V CDR1 and CDR2: SGHVS, FQNEAQ. DNA of the CDR3: TGTGCCAGCAGCTTAGGACGGGGACGGGCGAGCTCCTACGAGCAGTACTTC. Its translation is CASSLGRGRASSYEQYF.

The CDR3 protein is CASSESIWGDHDDEQFF. The CDR3, as DNA: TGCGCCAGCAGTGAGTCTATATGGGGCGACCACGACGATGAGCAGTTCTTC. This chain joins TRBV10-1 and TRBJ2-1, with D perhaps matching TRBD1 (5 bases). Between the trimmed V and J ends, which lost 0 bases and 8 bases, there was a span of 20 bases. The CDR3 has 17 residues. CDR1 is WNHNN and CDR2 is SYGVQD in the germline V gene (reference sequence).

The rearrangement joins TRBV9 to TRBJ2-1; D might be TRBD1 or TRBD2, each matching 5 bases. Germline CDR1 and CDR2: SGDLS and YYNGEE. The length of the CDR3 is 15 residues. V dropped 6 bases and J dropped 3 bases, with 16 bases sitting between them. The CDR3 DNA reads as TGTGCCAGCAATACCGGGACGGGCAGCTACAATGAGCAGTTCTTC. It encodes CASNTGTGSYNEQFF.

This clone was detected only a few times. This chain uses TRBV6-5 with TRBJ2-7, with TRBD1 identical over 10 bases. The J segment lost 1 base and the V segment lost 1 base, leaving 4 bases of the junction unmatched. The V gene's germline CDR1 is MNHEY and CDR2 SVGAGI. The CDR3 runs to 16 residues. CDR3 nucleotide sequence: TGTGCCAGCAGTTACTTGAGGACAGGGGGATCCTACGAGCAGTACTTC. Translated: CASSYLRTGGSYEQYF.

V usage is TRBV28 and J usage is TRBJ1-4; D is uncertain. Deletions cut 6 bases from V and 4 bases from J, with 6 bases between. CDR3 length equals 12 residues. Germline CDR1 MDHEN, CDR2 SYDVKM. The DNA of the CDR3 is TGTGCCAGCAGACAAAATAATGAAAAACTGTTTTTT. The encoded protein is CASRQNNEKLFF.

The chain links TRBV15 to TRBJ1-4; tentatively, D is TRBD1 (5 bases). With 1 base removed from V and 8 bases from J, the gap between germline ends came to 11 bases. The CDR3 sequence is 14 residues long. CDR1 LNHNV and CDR2 YYDKDF come from the germline V gene (reference sequence). This CDR3 reads CATSRGERGEKLFF. In nucleotides, the CDR3 is TGTGCCACCAGCAGAGGGGAAAGGGGAGAAAAACTGTTTTTT.

This clone has a count of ten or more. The gene calls are TRBV19 and TRBJ2-3; no reliable D call. Germline loops: CDR1 LNHDA, CDR2 SQIVND (reference sequence). V lost 8 bases, J lost 8 bases, and 11 bases lay in between. The CDR3 consists of 11 residues. The CDR3 DNA is TGTGCCAGTCAATCGGGCCCTACGCAGTATTTT. Amino acid sequence: CASQSGPTQYF.

The chain is built from TRBV6-4 and TRBJ1-5, with D possibly matching TRBD1 (6 bases). The CDR3 length is 12 residues. Per germline, CDR1 MRHNA and CDR2 SNTAGT. Written as DNA, the CDR3 is TGTGCTAGACAGGCTACCGATCAGCCCCAGCATTTT. Its translation: CARQATDQPQHF.

The DNA of the CDR3 is TGCGCCAGCAGCCAAGACCTAGCGGGGGGACACACGACAGCAGATACGCAGTATTTT. Encoded protein: CASSQDLAGGHTTADTQYF. The chain recombines TRBV4-1 with TRBJ2-3, with TRBD2 matching 11 bases. CDR1 is MGHRA, CDR2 YSYEKL, per germline. The CDR3 consists of 19 residues. V was pared by 0 bases and J by 4 bases, with 12 bases of the junction left unmatched.

This clone was observed once. V gene TRBV29-1 combines with J gene TRBJ2-2; D perhaps matches TRBD2 (6 bases). This CDR3 contains 13 residues. Trimming pared 5 bases from V and 4 bases from J, leaving 11 bases between. The germline gives CDR1 SQVTM, CDR2 ANQGSEA. CDR3 sequence: CSVNRGGTGELFF. DNA for the CDR3: TGCAGCGTTAACCGGGGAGGCACCGGGGAGCTGTTTTTT.

The chain joins TRBV28 to TRBJ2-3; 14 positions agree with TRBD2. Trimming cost V 4 bases and J 7 bases; bases outside gene matches: 7. Germline V gene data show CDR1 as MDHEN and CDR2 as SYDVKM. The CDR3 is 16 residues long. The CDR3 region is CASSSRLAGGVYTQYF. CDR3 bases: TGTGCCAGCAGTTCCAGACTAGCGGGGGGGGTATATACGCAGTATTTT.

This clone was recorded once. V is TRBV28 and J is TRBJ1-5, with D possibly matching TRBD1 (6 bases). Trimming pared 6 bases from V and 5 bases from J, leaving 11 bases between. Germline CDR1 and CDR2: MDHEN and SYDVKM. This CDR3 has 13 residues. This chain's CDR3 is CASSWTEHQPQHF. CDR3 DNA sequence: TGTGCCAGCAGCTGGACAGAACATCAGCCCCAGCATTTT. Together with reference TRBV28 and TRBJ1-5, the CDR3 gives the full variable domain: DVKVTQSSRYLVKRTGEKVFLECVQDMDHENMFWYRQDPGLGLRLIYFSYDVKMKEKGDIPEGYSVSREKKERFSLILESASTNQTSMYLCASSWTEHQPQHFGDGTRLSIL.

This clone occurred once. This chain's CDR3 is CASSSQGPYQETQYF. CDR3 bases: TGTGCCAGCAGTTCGCAGGGGCCCTACCAAGAGACCCAGTACTTC. The chain recombines TRBV27 with TRBJ2-5; perhaps TRBD1 as D (6 bases). CDR1 and CDR2 (germline): MNHEY, SMNVEV (reference sequence). CDR3 length: 15 amino acids. The V and J ends lost 4 bases and 0 bases respectively, with 12 bases between them.

The V and J genes are TRBV10-2 and TRBJ2-4; D perhaps matches TRBD1 (6 bases). V was shortened by 10 bases and J by 5 bases, with 18 bases between the two germline ends. The length of the CDR3 is 14 residues. Germline V gene lookup returns CDR1 WSHSY and CDR2 SAAADI. DNA for the CDR3: TGCGCCAACCTGTATACAGGGCCCCAAAACATTCAGTACTTC. Protein product: CANLYTGPQNIQYF.